The TCR beta chain described here comes from a study of T cells in Graves' hyperthyroidism and ophthalmopathy. Study-wide results and limits: Ophthalmopathy and stable hyperthyroidism were separated by a 13 V-J model. Progression to ophthalmopathy was predicted a median of about six months early.

V was trimmed by 4 bases and J by 1 base, leaving 21 bases between them. The CDR3 covers 18 residues. CDR1 KGHDR and CDR2 SFDVKD come from the germline V gene. Each person with ophthalmopathy scored at least 3 on the Clinical Activity Score, reached NOSPECS grade 4 or higher, and had been ill under 3 months. The study left out patients who had uncontrolled infection, other autoimmune disease, pregnancy or lactation. TCR beta CDR3 regions were amplified from RNA transcripts. In the first-round RT-PCR of the TCR CDR3, the HTBI primer set was used. MiXCR, run by TCRdb on the multiplex PCR reads, gives a single entry per CDR3 protein. The repertoire has more than 50,000 distinct CDR3 sequences, roughly 50% of them found once; the top ten carry 2.5% to 3.5%. This clonotype was seen repeatedly, ten times or more. Its target is unknown.

The origin of this receptor is an older woman with Graves' ophthalmopathy. Material: blood. V is TRBV24-1 and J is TRBJ2-5; D possibly corresponds to TRBD1 (6 bases). The CDR3 is CATSDSTSLQGPQETQYF. The CDR3 DNA is TGTGCCACCAGTGACTCCACTTCGTTACAGGGTCCCCAAGAGACCCAGTACTTC.